A selection of T cell receptor beta chains follows, all from one sample in a study of response to subunit inactivated influenza vaccine. TCRdb reprocessed the RT-PCR reads with MiXCR, giving one entry per CDR3 protein. The sample gives some 570,000 distinct CDR3 sequences, roughly 10% of which show up once; approximately 10% is in the top ten. The data also belong to a second study, concerning T cells expressing NK-cell markers.

The specimen comprised PBMCs from blood, sampled on the day of vaccination. These receptors all stem from a man aged 50-60 years who received an inactivated influenza vaccine. Both conserved end residues are part of each CDR3. D genes are given only for firm matches. Rows may omit the clone size; those that give it use once, few, many or a size class.

j_call v_call d_call clone_size cdr3_nt cdr3_aa
TRBJ2-3 TRBV29-1 TRBD2 few TGCAGCGGTACGGGAATGGGGAGGGCAGATACGCAGTATTTT CSGTGMGRADTQYF
TRBJ1-2 TRBV7-2 NA few TGTGCCAGCAGCCCCCTGGGGAGTCGAGCTAACTATGGCTACACCTTC CASSPLGSRANYGYTF
TRBJ2-3 TRBV7-2 NA many TGTGCCAGCAGCGTTCAGTACAGGACCACAGATACGCAGTATTTT CASSVQYRTTDTQYF
TRBJ2-3 TRBV5-1 NA few TGCGCCAGCAGCTTTGCCCGTGGGGGGAGTAACACAGATACGCAGTATTTT CASSFARGGSNTDTQYF
TRBJ2-5 TRBV5-1 TRBD1 many TGCGCCAGCAGCTTGGGGACAGGAGAGACCCAGTACTTC CASSLGTGETQYF
TRBJ2-5 TRBV20-1 NA few TGCAGTGCTAGCCCGAGCGGGGAGACCCAGTACTTC CSASPSGETQYF
TRBJ2-6 TRBV4-2 NA NA TGTGCCAGCAGCCATTCGCCGGGACGGAACTCTGGGGCCAACGTCCCGACTTTC CASSHSPGRNSGANVPTF
TRBJ2-4 TRBV20-1 NA NA TGCAGTGCCCCCCTTGTGGGCAAAAACATTCAGTACTTC CSAPLVGKNIQYF
TRBJ2-3 TRBV7-8 NA NA TGTGCCAGCAGGTTACGGTGGGCAGATACGCAGTATTTT CASRLRWADTQYF
TRBJ2-7 TRBV7-3 TRBD1 few TGTGCCAGCAGCTCCCGACAGGGGAACGAGCAGTACTTC CASSSRQGNEQYF
TRBJ1-4 TRBV9 NA many TGTGCCAGCAGCGTAGGGGTCACATTAAATGAAAAACTGTTTTTT CASSVGVTLNEKLFF
TRBJ2-4 TRBV20-1 NA few TGCAGTGCTAGAGATCTTCGGGTAGCCAAAAACATTCAGTACTTC CSARDLRVAKNIQYF
TRBJ1-5 TRBV27 TRBD1 many TGTGCCAGCAGGGGGACAGGGGGGGGTTACAATCAGCCCCAGCATTTT CASRGTGGGYNQPQHF
TRBJ1-2 TRBV7-2 NA many TGTGCCAGCAGCCAACAGGGCAGCTATGGCTACACCTTC CASSQQGSYGYTF
TRBJ2-3 TRBV20-1 NA NA TGCAGTGCGAGCTGGGCAGGTCGGACAGATACGCAGTATTTT CSASWAGRTDTQYF